This T cell receptor beta chain came from a study of PD-L1 blockade in urothelial cancer. Across the study: Atezolizumab was started by patients at some point between 2013 and 2014 at 1,200 mg intravenously every 3 weeks. About 85% of the roughly 30 patients were males with bladder-origin urothelial cancer.

It was locally advanced or metastatic urothelial carcinoma that patients had. The study collected 1 to 8 samples per patient, pretreatment and on-treatment. The CDR3 is 13 residues long. V was shortened by 3 bases and J by 5 bases, with 8 bases between the two germline ends. Germline CDR1 reads KGHSH; CDR2 reads LQKENI. Assay used: immunoSEQ multiplex PCR; TCRdb lists only in-frame clones, some missing. Of some 60,000 clones detected, just over 85% appear once; the ten largest clones hold roughly 2.9%. The rearrangement links TRBV18 to TRBJ2-1; tentatively, D is TRBD2 (6 bases). Sequenced material: PBMCs, taken around atezolizumab (anti-PD-L1) treatment. This receptor was taken from a man between 45 and 60 years old with urothelial cancer. CDR3 sequence reads: CASSPGTDNEQFF. CDR3 nucleotides: TGTGCCAGCTCACCGGGGACTGACAATGAGCAGTTCTTC.